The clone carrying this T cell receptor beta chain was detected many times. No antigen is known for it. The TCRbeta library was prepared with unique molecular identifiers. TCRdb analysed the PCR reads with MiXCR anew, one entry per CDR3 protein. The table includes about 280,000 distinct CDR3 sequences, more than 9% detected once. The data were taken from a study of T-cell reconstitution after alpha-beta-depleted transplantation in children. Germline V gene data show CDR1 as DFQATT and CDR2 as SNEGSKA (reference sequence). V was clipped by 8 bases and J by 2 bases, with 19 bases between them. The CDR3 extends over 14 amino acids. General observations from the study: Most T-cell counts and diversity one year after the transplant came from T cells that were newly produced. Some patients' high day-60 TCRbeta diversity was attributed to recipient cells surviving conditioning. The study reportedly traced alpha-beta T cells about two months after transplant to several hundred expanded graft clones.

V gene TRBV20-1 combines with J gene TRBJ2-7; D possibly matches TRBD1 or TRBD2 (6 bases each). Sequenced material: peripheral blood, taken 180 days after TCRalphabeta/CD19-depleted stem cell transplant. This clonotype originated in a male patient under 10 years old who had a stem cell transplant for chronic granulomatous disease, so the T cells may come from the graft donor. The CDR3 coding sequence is TGCAGTACGTCCGGGGGCCGCCCCCCCTACGAGCAGTACTTC. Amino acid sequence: CSTSGGRPPYEQYF.